Each of the 7 T cell receptor beta chains below was sequenced from the same sample in a study of OX40 agonist ivuxolimab in advanced cancers. Clones were sequenced by immunoSEQ multiplex PCR, and TCRdb holds only the in-frame ones, with some missing. Of 65,000 to 85,000 clones listed, under 90% are singletons. Specimen: CD4+ or CD8+ T cells sorted from blood, collected in a trial of the OX40 agonist ivuxolimab. The receptors come from an adult with an advanced solid tumor such as melanoma, head and neck, liver or kidney cancer.

The V call is TRBV5-1, the J call TRBJ2-5; D gene ambiguous. The J call may be mistaken, given a closer DNA end match to TRBJ2-7. Per germline, CDR1 SGHRS and CDR2 YFSETQ. CDR3 length: 16 amino acids. The CDR3 DNA is TGCGCCAGCAGCCCGAACGGCCCGGGCAGCTCCTACGAGCAGTACTTC. Residues: CASSPNGPGSSYEQYF.

The V and J genes are TRBV19 and TRBJ1-6; possibly TRBD1 for D (5 bases). The ends were cut back, 7 bases at V and 7 bases at J, with 17 bases in the middle. The CDR3 sequence is 15 residues long. Looked up from germline, CDR1 is LNHDA and CDR2 is SQIVND (reference sequence). Here the CDR3 DNA reads TGTGCCAGTAACCCTATGTGGGGCAGCAATTCACCCCTCCACTTT. It encodes CASNPMWGSNSPLHF.

This clone occurred a few times. The rearrangement uses TRBV5-1 and TRBJ1-1; no definite D call. The CDR3 length is 13 residues. Deletions cut 2 bases from V and 3 bases from J, with 8 bases between. Germline V gene data show CDR1 as SGHRS and CDR2 as YFSETQ. CDR3 nucleotide sequence: TGCGCCAGCAGCTTCGTCTCAGACACTGAAGCTTTCTTT. Its protein product is CASSFVSDTEAFF.

Remarks on this clone: An end of the junction does not agree with germline; a read error may underlie this. The rearrangement uses TRBV13 and TRBJ2-5; 8 nucleotides align to TRBD1. Germline values: CDR1 PRHDT, CDR2 FYEKMQ (reference sequence). This CDR3 has 14 amino acids. The CDR3 region has the DNA TGTGCCAGCAGCCTAGGGACAGGCCAAGAGACCCAGTACTTC. It encodes CASSLGTGQETQYF.

The J gene is TRBJ2-1, the V gene TRBV5-1, with 13 bases that match TRBD2. The CDR3 has 18 amino acids. Germline CDR1 reads SGHRS; CDR2 reads YFSETQ. The ends lost 4 bases at V and 1 base at J; junction bases unmatched: 8. CDR3 nucleotide sequence: TGCGCCAGCAGCGGACGGACTAGCGGGGGCCCTTCCTACAATGAGCAGTTCTTC. The encoded protein is CASSGRTSGGPSYNEQFF.

The chain employs TRBV18 and TRBJ1-1, with TRBD1 as a possible D gene (5 bases). Germline CDR1 reads KGHSH; CDR2 reads LQKENI. V gave up 4 bases and J gave up 4 bases, with 10 bases separating them. The CDR3 is made up of 13 amino acids. The CDR3 spells CASSRRDPTEAFF. The CDR3 DNA reads as TGTGCCAGCTCACGACGGGACCCCACTGAAGCTTTCTTT.

V gene TRBV6-5 combines with J gene TRBJ1-1; the match to TRBD1 covers 7 bases. The germline CDR1 and CDR2 sequences are MNHEY and SVGAGI. The CDR3 loop spans 13 amino acids. V trimming: 6 bases; J trimming: 1 base; junction bases outside the gene matches: 2. The CDR3 reads CASRRQGNTEAFF. The DNA of the CDR3 is TGTGCCAGCAGACGACAGGGGAACACTGAAGCTTTCTTT.